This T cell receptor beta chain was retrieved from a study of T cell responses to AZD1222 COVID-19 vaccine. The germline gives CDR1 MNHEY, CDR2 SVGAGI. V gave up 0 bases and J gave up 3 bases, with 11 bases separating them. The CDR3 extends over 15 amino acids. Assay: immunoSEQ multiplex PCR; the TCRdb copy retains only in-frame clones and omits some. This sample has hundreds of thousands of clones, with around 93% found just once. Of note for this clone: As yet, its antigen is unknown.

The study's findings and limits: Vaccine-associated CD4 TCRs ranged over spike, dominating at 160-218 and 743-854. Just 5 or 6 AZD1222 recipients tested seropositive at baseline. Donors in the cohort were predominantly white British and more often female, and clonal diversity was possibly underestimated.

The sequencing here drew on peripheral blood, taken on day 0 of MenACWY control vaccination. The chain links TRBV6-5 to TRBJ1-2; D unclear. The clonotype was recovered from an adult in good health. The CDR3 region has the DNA TGTGCCAGCAGTTACTCGGGAGGGAGCGACTATGGCTACACCTTC. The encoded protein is CASSYSGGSDYGYTF.